This TCR beta chain emerged from a study of T cell responses to AZD1222 COVID-19 vaccine. Study-wide results and caveats: Donors were chiefly white British, with a greater number of females, and clonal diversity was perhaps underestimated.

Germline lookup yields CDR1 MGHRA and CDR2 YSYEKL. Trimming removed 4 bases from V and 4 bases from J, with 13 bases in between. The CDR3 sequence is 15 residues long. For this clone: Its antigen is not known.

Pooling covered second doses at about 4 or about 12 weeks. Clones were read by immunoSEQ multiplex PCR, and TCRdb kept only the in-frame ones, dropping some. The table has 100,000 to 150,000 clones, around 83% seen once. This receptor was taken from an adult who received the AZD1222 COVID-19 vaccine. This rearrangement joins TRBV4-1 to TRBJ1-4; perhaps TRBD1 as D (6 bases). The source material was peripheral blood, sampled 28 days after the second AZD1222 dose. CDR3 sequence reads: CASSPPGQNNEKLFF. DNA of the CDR3: TGCGCCAGCAGCCCCCCGGGACAAAATAATGAAAAACTGTTTTTT.